The clone carrying this TCR beta chain appeared a few times. Its antigen is currently unknown. This sample is part of a study of T-cell memory formation after mild COVID-19. General study results and limits: Within pre-infection memory, some responding clones were found, suggesting cross-reactive memory joined. Unconfirmed was the SARS-CoV-2 specificity of second-wave clones that peaked on day 37. Clones that contracted from day 15 to 85 had balanced CD4/CD8; later expanders were CD4+ biased.

MiXCR was run by TCRdb on the 5' RACE reads, yielding one entry per CDR3 protein. The sample lists some 68,000 distinct CDR3 sequences; over 15% were seen once. Sequencing was done on a sample of PBMCs or a T cell subset sorted from them (not recorded which). The sequence came from an adult woman who had mild COVID-19 (a few samples of this study predate the infection). Cell type and time point are not known.

This chain's CDR3 is CASSLDVANGRPTDTQYF. The CDR3 DNA reads as TGTGCCAGCAGCTTAGATGTCGCAAACGGGAGGCCCACAGATACGCAGTATTTT. V and J are TRBV11-3 and TRBJ2-3, with 7 bases aligning to TRBD2. Germline assignment: CDR1 SGHNT and CDR2 YENEEA. This CDR3 is 18 amino acids long. Unmatched junction bases numbered 11, after V lost 0 bases and J lost 2 bases.